This T cell receptor beta chain was recorded in a study of blood T cell repertoires in COVID-19 (TCRdb year 2020). Notes on the research overall: The collaborator samples originated in the United States, Italy and Spain and spanned the acute and convalescent phases of COVID-19. HLA class I and class II types, where available, came from metadata supplied by the sample provider rather than from assay-based typing. A freely available public database, intended as a resource for researchers studying the immune response to SARS-CoV-2, is where the repertoires were released. Samples were obtained from the ongoing ImmuneRACE study (first 160 participants) and from about 1,300 subjects provided by 6 global collaborators. Sample metadata almost always included a de-identified subject ID, COVID-19 status, age in years and sex. Subjects who had been exposed to COVID-19, were actively infected with it, or had recovered from it provided the deeply sampled blood TCRbeta repertoires that made up the dataset. The material from the prospective study consisted of cDNA or gDNA derived from T cells, B-cell-depleted T cells, or PBMCs. General study outcomes and caveats: Clinical and demographic metadata were provided uncurated, with the amount varying by source and participant.

TCRbeta CDR3 regions were amplified from genomic DNA using the immunoSEQ Assay, a bias-controlled multiplex PCR. Regarding the original processing steps: The number of nucleated cells in each sample was estimated from the amplification of reference gene primers within the assay. Sequence reads were collapsed and filtered to measure the absolute abundance of every unique TCRbeta CDR3 rearrangement. Productive Simpson clonality was computed per sample as the square root of Simpson's diversity index over productive rearrangements. TCRdb carries this immuneACCESS record with in-frame sequences only. Its versions omit some clonotypes, under half of them owing to an unresolved V gene in the studies checked, with the rest unexplained. The DNA gave D and trimming, while V, J and clone size come from that table. For this sample the table gives 140,000 to 150,000 clones, of which roughly 88% were detected only once. The top ten constitute around 1.3% of the sample.

There are 16 amino acids in the CDR3, from cysteine to phenylalanine inclusive. Just CDR3 DNA is preserved here, 48 bases in frame from base 1. Enrolling through a virtual design, the prospective study's participants ranged in age from roughly 18 to 90 years and lived across about two dozen United States geographic areas. In the prospective study, participants were assigned to cohorts based on the clinical history participants reported in a screening survey and a study questionnaire. Mobile phlebotomists in the prospective study collected whole blood, serum and a nasopharyngeal or oropharyngeal swab from every participant. Additional blood draws and questionnaires over an approximately 2-month period could optionally be provided by prospective study participants. Before DNA extraction, prospective study blood samples were shipped either frozen or at room temperature. Points on this clone: Its antigen is unknown. No much larger clone is present one base from it, and per-base qualities are unavailable.

This sequence uses TRBV21-1 and TRBJ2-7; the table names TRBD1, a call not compared with the DNA. TRBV21-1 is tagged as a pseudogene. The sequenced sample consisted of PBMCs or T cells enriched from blood (not recorded which). The sequence derives from a woman in her twenties or thirties with acute COVID-19. For the CDR3, the sequence is CASSSPGQGSVGEQYF. The bases are TGTGCCAGCAGCTCCCCCGGACAGGGATCGGTTGGCGAGCAGTACTTC.